These 5 T cell receptor beta chains came from one sample sequenced in a study of OX40 agonist ivuxolimab in advanced cancers. Only in-frame clones appear in the TCRdb table, and some are missing; sequencing was by immunoSEQ multiplex PCR. The sample lists roughly 75,000 clones; just over 85% were seen once. The source material was CD4+ or CD8+ T cells sorted from blood, sampled in a trial of the OX40 agonist ivuxolimab. Receptors originate from an adult with an advanced solid tumor such as melanoma, head and neck, liver or kidney cancer.

The chain has TRBV9 and TRBJ2-3; no reliable D call. The CDR3 length is 12 residues. Germline CDR1 reads SGDLS; CDR2 reads YYNGEE. Between the trimmed V and J ends, which lost 4 bases and 2 bases, there was a span of 5 bases. CDR3 DNA sequence: TGTGCCAGCAGCCCCGTCACAGATACGCAGTATTTT. Translated, it gives CASSPVTDTQYF. Full variable domain (remainder filled in from reference TRBV9 and TRBJ2-3): DSGVTQTPKHLITATGQRVTLRCSPRSGDLSVYWYQQSLDQGLQFLIQYYNGEERAKGNILERFSAQQFPDLHSELNLSSLELGDSALYFCASSPVTDTQYFGPGTRLTVL.

The chain links TRBV30 to TRBJ2-1; D is perhaps TRBD1 (6 bases). The V gene's germline CDR1 is GTSNPN and CDR2 SVGIG (reference sequence). The V end was cut by 1 base, the J end by 5 bases, with 6 bases between. This CDR3 is built from 12 residues. The CDR3 region has the DNA TGTGCCTGGAGTGAGGGGGACAATGAGCAGTTCTTC. Protein sequence: CAWSEGDNEQFF.

V is TRBV6-1 and J is TRBJ2-1; a possible D gene is TRBD1 (5 bases). V dropped 2 bases and J dropped 0 bases, with 11 bases sitting between them. Germline CDR1 MNHNS, CDR2 SASEGT. The length of the CDR3 is 16 residues. The DNA of the CDR3 is TGTGCCAGCAGTGAACAGGGCCCGAGCTCCTACAATGAGCAGTTCTTC. Translated, it gives CASSEQGPSSYNEQFF.

The CDR3 DNA reads as TGTGCCAGCAGCCCATCTAAGGGACAGGCCAATCAGCCCCAGCATTTT. Residues: CASSPSKGQANQPQHF. This chain uses TRBV4-2 with TRBJ1-5; 8 nucleotides agree with TRBD1. CDR3 length equals 16 residues. With V trimmed by 4 bases and J by 3 bases, 8 bases remained unmatched. Per germline, CDR1 LGHNA and CDR2 YNFKEQ.

The V and J genes are TRBV27 and TRBJ2-1; unclear D gene. Germline assignment: CDR1 MNHEY and CDR2 SMNVEV (reference sequence). The CDR3 runs 13 residues. Trimming stripped 5 bases from V and 5 bases from J, with 10 bases between. This chain's CDR3 is CASSKVWDNEQFF. CDR3 in DNA: TGTGCCAGCAGTAAGGTATGGGACAATGAGCAGTTCTTC.